This section outlines one T cell receptor (beta chain) sequence together with its context. Its specificity is unknown. The sample is drawn from a study of early T cells in non-severe SARS-CoV-2 infection. Study in general: RNA in bulk from unsorted whole blood was sequenced, and chains were unpaired. Study results and limitations: Matches to VDJdb favored anti-spike CD8 responses and missed private and CD4 specificities.

Attached unique molecular identifiers marked individual cDNA molecules. A single record per CDR3 protein comes from TCRdb applying MiXCR to the 5' RACE reads. The table lists approximately 88,000 distinct CDR3 sequences, approximately 15% of them singletons. Deletions cut 5 bases from V and 2 bases from J, with 13 bases between. The CDR3 is made up of 14 amino acids. Germline values: CDR1 SEHNR, CDR2 FQNEAQ (reference sequence). This TCR derives from an adult who was a healthcare worker with PCR-confirmed SARS-CoV-2 infection or an uninfected control (not recorded which). Sequenced material: whole blood. The chain links TRBV7-9 to TRBJ2-7; D not resolved. CDR3 region: CASSQSLPPYEQYF. CDR3 DNA: TGTGCCAGCAGCCAGAGCCTACCCCCCTACGAGCAGTACTTC. Full variable domain (missing parts from reference TRBV7-9 and TRBJ2-7): DTGVSQNPRHKITKRGQNVTFRCDPISEHNRLYWYRQTLGQGPEFLTYFQNEAQLEKSRLLSDRFSAERPKGSFSTLEIQRTEQGDSAMYLCASSQSLPPYEQYFGPGTRLTVT.